These T cell receptor beta chains were read from a single sample in a study of T cells after yellow fever vaccination. From the 5' RACE reads, TCRdb called clonotypes with MiXCR, one entry per CDR3 protein. The sample has about 120,000 distinct CDR3 sequences; roughly 7.9% are singletons. The sample in question was CD4+ T cells sorted from PBMCs, obtained roughly 47 days after the first yellow fever vaccination. These receptors originate from a man between 18 and 35 years old who received the YFV17D yellow fever vaccine. The CDR3 runs from the conserved cysteine through the conserved F or W. Fields, in order: clone size, J gene, V gene, D gene, CDR3 DNA, CDR3 protein. A D gene is named only where the DNA matches it firmly. Sizes are listed as once, few or many counts, or a class when the clone is expanded.

size: few
J: TRBJ1-5
V: TRBV7-2
D: .
DNA: TGTGCCAGCAGCTTAGGGGGCAGGGCTTCGGGGCAGCCCCAGCATTTT
CDR3: CASSLGGRASGQPQHF

size: many
J: TRBJ2-7
V: TRBV7-2
D: .
DNA: TGTGCCAGCAGCTTACCTATACCCTCCGAGCAGTACTTC
CDR3: CASSLPIPSEQYF

size: many
J: TRBJ1-5
V: TRBV4-3
D: .
DNA: TGCGCCAGCAGCCATAATCGAAGGGGAGATCAGCCCCAGCATTTT
CDR3: CASSHNRRGDQPQHF

size: many
J: TRBJ1-2
V: TRBV4-2
D: .
DNA: TGTGCCAGCAGCCAAGAGATAGCGGGGGACTATGGCTACACCTTC
CDR3: CASSQEIAGDYGYTF

size: many
J: TRBJ2-2
V: TRBV4-2
D: TRBD2
DNA: TGTGCCAGCAGCCACCTAGCGGGGACGAACACCGGGGAGCTGTTTTTT
CDR3: CASSHLAGTNTGELFF

size: many
J: TRBJ1-5
V: TRBV4-1
D: .
DNA: TGCGCCAGCAGCCAAGAAACAGGATTGGTTCAGCCCCAGCATTTT
CDR3: CASSQETGLVQPQHF

size: many
J: TRBJ2-5
V: TRBV3-1
D: TRBD2
DNA: TGTGCCAGCAGCCAAGCTTCGGGGGGGCCGGGGGAGACCCAGTACTTC
CDR3: CASSQASGGPGETQYF

size: many
J: TRBJ1-1
V: TRBV5-1
D: .
DNA: TGCGCCAGCAGCATCAGGGGCCTAGACACTGAAGCTTTCTTT
CDR3: CASSIRGLDTEAFF

size: many
J: TRBJ2-2
V: TRBV5-1
D: .
DNA: TGCGCCAGCAGCTTGGGAGGGGCGGCCGGGGAGCTGTTTTTT
CDR3: CASSLGGAAGELFF

size: many
J: TRBJ2-3
V: TRBV29-1
D: TRBD2
DNA: TGCAGCGTTGACACTAGCGGTAGCACAGATACGCAGTATTTT
CDR3: CSVDTSGSTDTQYF